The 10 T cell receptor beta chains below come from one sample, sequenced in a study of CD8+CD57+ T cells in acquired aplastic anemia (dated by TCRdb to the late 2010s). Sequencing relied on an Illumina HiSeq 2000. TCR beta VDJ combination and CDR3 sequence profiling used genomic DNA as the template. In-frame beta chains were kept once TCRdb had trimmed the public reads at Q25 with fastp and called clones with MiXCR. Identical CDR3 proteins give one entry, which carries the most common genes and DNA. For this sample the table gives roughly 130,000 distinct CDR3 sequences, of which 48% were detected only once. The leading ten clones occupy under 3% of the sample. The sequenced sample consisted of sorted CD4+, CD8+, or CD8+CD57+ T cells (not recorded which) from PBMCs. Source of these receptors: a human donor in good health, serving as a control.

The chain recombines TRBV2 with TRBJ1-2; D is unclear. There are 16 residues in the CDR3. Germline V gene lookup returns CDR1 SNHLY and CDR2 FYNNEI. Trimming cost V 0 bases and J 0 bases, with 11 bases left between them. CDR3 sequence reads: CASSEAHVRSNYGYTF. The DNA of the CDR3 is TGTGCCAGCAGTGAAGCGCACGTCCGCTCTAACTATGGCTACACCTTC.

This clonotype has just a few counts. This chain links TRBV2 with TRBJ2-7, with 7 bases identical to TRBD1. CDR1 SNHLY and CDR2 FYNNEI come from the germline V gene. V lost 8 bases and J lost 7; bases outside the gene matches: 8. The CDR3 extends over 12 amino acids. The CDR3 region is CASGDSPREQYV. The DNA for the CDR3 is TGTGCCAGCGGGGACAGTCCTAGGGAGCAGTACGTC.

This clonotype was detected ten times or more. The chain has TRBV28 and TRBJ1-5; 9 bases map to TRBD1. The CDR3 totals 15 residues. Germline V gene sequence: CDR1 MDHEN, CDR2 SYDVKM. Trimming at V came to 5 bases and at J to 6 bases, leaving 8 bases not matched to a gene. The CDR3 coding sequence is TGTGCCAGCAGTCCGGGACAGGGCGGGAGTCAGCCCCAGCATTTT. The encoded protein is CASSPGQGGSQPQHF.

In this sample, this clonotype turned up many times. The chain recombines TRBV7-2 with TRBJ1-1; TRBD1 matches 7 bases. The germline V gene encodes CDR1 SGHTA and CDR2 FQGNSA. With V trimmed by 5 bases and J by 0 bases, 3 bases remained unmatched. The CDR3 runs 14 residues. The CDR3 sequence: CASSTGQLNTEAFF. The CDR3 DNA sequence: TGTGCCAGCAGCACGGGACAGTTGAACACTGAAGCTTTCTTT.

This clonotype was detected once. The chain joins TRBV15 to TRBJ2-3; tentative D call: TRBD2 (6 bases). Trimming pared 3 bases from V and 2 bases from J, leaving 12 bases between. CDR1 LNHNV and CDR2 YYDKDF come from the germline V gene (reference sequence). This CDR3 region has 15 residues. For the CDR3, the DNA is TGTGCCACCAGCAGCTTATCGGGGGTCACAGATACGCAGTATTTT. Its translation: CATSSLSGVTDTQYF.

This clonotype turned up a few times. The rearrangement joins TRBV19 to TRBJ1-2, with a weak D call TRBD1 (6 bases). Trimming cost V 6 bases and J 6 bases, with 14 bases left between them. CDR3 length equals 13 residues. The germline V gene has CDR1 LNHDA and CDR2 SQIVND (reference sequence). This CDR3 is CASSIRGENGYTF. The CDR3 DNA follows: TGTGCCAGTAGCATCAGGGGCGAGAATGGCTACACCTTC.

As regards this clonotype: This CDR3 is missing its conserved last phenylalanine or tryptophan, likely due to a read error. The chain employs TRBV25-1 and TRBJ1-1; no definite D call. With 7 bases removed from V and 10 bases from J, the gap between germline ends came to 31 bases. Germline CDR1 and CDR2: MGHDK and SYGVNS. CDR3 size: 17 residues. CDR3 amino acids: CASILREKMNSSWIAFL. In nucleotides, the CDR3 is TGTGCCAGCATTCTCCGGGAGAAAATGAATAGTTCCTGGATAGCTTTCCTT.

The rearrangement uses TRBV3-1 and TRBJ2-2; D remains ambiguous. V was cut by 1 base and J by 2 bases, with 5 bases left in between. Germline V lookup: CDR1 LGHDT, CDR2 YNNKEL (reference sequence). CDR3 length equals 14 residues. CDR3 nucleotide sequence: TGTGCCAGCAGCCAAGCAGCCAACACCGGGGAGCTGTTTTTT. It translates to CASSQAANTGELFF.

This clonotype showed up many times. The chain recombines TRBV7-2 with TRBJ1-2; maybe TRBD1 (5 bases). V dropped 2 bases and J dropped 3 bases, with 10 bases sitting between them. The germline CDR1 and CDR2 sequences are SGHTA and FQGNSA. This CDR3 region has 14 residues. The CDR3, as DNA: TGTGCCAGCAGCTTACGCTCCAGGGACTATGGCTACACCTTC. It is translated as CASSLRSRDYGYTF.

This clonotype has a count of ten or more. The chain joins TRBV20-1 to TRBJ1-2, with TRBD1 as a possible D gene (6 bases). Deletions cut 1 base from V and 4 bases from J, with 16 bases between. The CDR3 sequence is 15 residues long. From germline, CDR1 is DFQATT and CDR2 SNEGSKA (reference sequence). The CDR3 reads CSARGTEGHPYGYTF. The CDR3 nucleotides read TGCAGTGCTAGAGGGACAGAAGGCCACCCCTATGGCTACACCTTC.